Below are 8 T cell receptor beta chains sequenced from a single sample in a study of blood T cell repertoires in COVID-19. The table came from immunoSEQ multiplex PCR; TCRdb's copy has only in-frame clones and leaves some out. This sample has 250,000 to 350,000 clones, with more than 70% found just once. The sequenced sample was PBMCs or T cells enriched from blood (not recorded which). These receptors were obtained from a woman aged 25 to 39 who had recovered from COVID-19.

The V gene is TRBV18, the J gene TRBJ2-1; TRBD2 matches at 9 bases. The trim removed 1 base at V and 10 bases at J, leaving 2 bases unmatched. Germline loops: CDR1 KGHSH, CDR2 LQKENI. The CDR3 extends over 13 amino acids. The CDR3 sequence is CASSPQRGAEQFF. In nucleotides, the CDR3 is TGTGCCAGCTCACCACAGCGGGGGGCCGAGCAGTTCTTC.

The CDR3 DNA reads as TGTGCCAGCACCTTTAGGACAGTTCAAGAGACCCAGTACTTC. This encodes CASTFRTVQETQYF. The chain has TRBV2 and TRBJ2-5; weak D call: TRBD1 (6 bases). CDR1 is SNHLY and CDR2 is FYNNEI in the germline V gene. Trimming left V 7 bases short and J 2 bases short, with 14 bases between. This CDR3 region has 14 residues.

V gene TRBV21-1 combines with J gene TRBJ2-5; the DNA was not used to check the table's D call, TRBD1. TRBV21-1 is a pseudogene segment. The CDR3 extends over 15 amino acids. CDR3 amino acids: CASSFTGGAKETQYF. CDR3 nucleotides: TGTGCCAGCAGTTTTACAGGGGGCGCGAAGGAGACCCAGTACTTC.

The CDR3 DNA reads TGTGCCACCGGAAGCGGTTCTCTTGGGCTTTATAGCACAGATACGCAGTATTTT. This sequence encodes CATGSGSLGLYSTDTQYF. This sequence joins TRBV10-3 and TRBJ2-3; D is possibly TRBD2 (5 bases). The ends were cut back, 10 bases at V and 0 bases at J, with 26 bases in the middle. In germline, CDR1 is ENHRY, CDR2 SYGVKD. CDR3 length: 18 residues.

The CDR3 nucleotides read TGTGCCAGCAGCTTACCCCAACTGACAGGGAATGGCTACACCTTC. Its translation is CASSLPQLTGNGYTF. This chain links TRBV5-4 with TRBJ1-2; TRBD1 aligns across 7 bases. Germline-derived CDR1 and CDR2 are SGHNT and YYREEE (reference sequence). J gave up 6 bases and V 2 bases, and 10 bases lay outside the gene matches. CDR3 length: 15 amino acids.

This rearrangement joins TRBV30 to TRBJ1-5; 10 bases agree with TRBD1. Germline CDR1 GTSNPN, CDR2 SVGIG (reference sequence). J gave up 4 bases and V 3 bases, and 9 bases lay outside the gene matches. The CDR3 consists of 16 residues. The chain's CDR3 is CAWRAGGQGVNQPQHF. For the CDR3, the DNA is TGTGCCTGGAGGGCGGGAGGACAGGGGGTGAATCAGCCCCAGCATTTT.

The sample holds one count of this clone. This chain links TRBV2 with TRBJ1-1, with D perhaps TRBD1 (5 bases). The CDR3 has 14 residues. Germline V gene lookup returns CDR1 SNHLY and CDR2 FYNNEI. Deletions cut 6 bases from V and 4 bases from J, with 15 bases between. CDR3 loop: CASRMGHFATEAFF. CDR3 DNA sequence: TGTGCCAGCAGGATGGGGCATTTTGCCACTGAAGCTTTCTTT.

V usage is TRBV7-2 and J usage is TRBJ2-1; D uncertain. This CDR3 spans 15 amino acids. V was shortened by 2 bases and J by 3 bases, with 11 bases between the two germline ends. Germline V lookup: CDR1 SGHTA, CDR2 FQGNSA. The CDR3: CASSLLWQFYNEQFF. The CDR3 DNA reads as TGTGCCAGCAGCTTACTGTGGCAGTTCTACAATGAGCAGTTCTTC.